Following are 28 T cell receptor beta chains from one sample sequenced in a study of cytomegalovirus exposure and HLA in healthy donors. 60 Vbeta and 13 Jbeta primers were used in PCR. Here immunoSEQ multiplex PCR was the method, and the copy in TCRdb shows in-frame clones only, minus some. The data contain around 150,000 clones, under 75% of them singletons. Sequencing was carried out using PBMCs. The receptors originated from a man aged 40-49 years in good health and CMV-seropositive.

The chain carries TRBV7-2 and TRBJ2-2; 7 positions match TRBD1. The CDR3 totals 14 residues. V trimming: 4 bases; J trimming: 7 bases; junction bases outside the gene matches: 6. Germline V lookup: CDR1 SGHTA, CDR2 FQGNSA. This CDR3 is CASSSSQGVGELFF. In nucleotides, the CDR3 is TGTGCCAGCAGCTCCTCTCAGGGGGTCGGGGAGCTGTTTTTT.

The sample holds a few counts of this clone. V usage is TRBV9 and J usage is TRBJ2-2; TRBD2 aligns across 10 bases. The germline CDR1 and CDR2 sequences are SGDLS and YYNGEE. V was pared by 0 bases and J by 3 bases, with 2 bases of the junction left unmatched. The CDR3 totals 16 residues. The DNA of the CDR3 is TGTGCCAGCAGCGTAGGAGCGGGGGGGCACACCGGGGAGCTGTTTTTT. It is translated as CASSVGAGGHTGELFF.

The rearrangement uses TRBV12-5 and TRBJ2-1; TRBD1 matches at 7 bases. The CDR3 is 13 amino acids. The germline gives CDR1 LGHNT, CDR2 FRNRAP. J gave up 7 bases and V 4 bases, and 4 bases lay outside the gene matches. The CDR3 loop reads CASGSNRGNEQFF. CDR3 DNA sequence: TGTGCTAGTGGTTCGAACAGGGGAAATGAGCAGTTCTTC.

The V gene is TRBV29-1, the J gene TRBJ1-4, with 7 bases matching TRBD1. Unmatched junction bases numbered 11, after V lost 6 bases and J lost 7 bases. CDR1 is SQVTM, CDR2 ANQGSEA, per germline. CDR3 length equals 14 residues. The DNA of the CDR3 is TGCAGCGTCCCAGGACAGGTCCCGGGTGAAAAACTGTTTTTT. This gives the protein CSVPGQVPGEKLFF.

The V gene is TRBV29-1, the J gene TRBJ1-4; D gene ambiguous. The ends were cut back, 7 bases at V and 11 bases at J, with 11 bases in the middle. This CDR3 region has 10 residues. Germline V gene data show CDR1 as SQVTM and CDR2 as ANQGSEA. The CDR3 nucleotides are TGCAGCGCCGGGGAGGAGAAACTGTTTTTT. It translates to CSAGEEKLFF. The full variable domain, its missing parts supplied by reference TRBV29-1 and TRBJ1-4, is SAVISQKPSRDICQRGTSLTIQCQVDSQVTMMFWYRQQPGQSLTLIATANQGSEATYESGFVIDKFPISRPNLTFSTLTVSNMSPEDSSIYLCSAGEEKLFFGSGTQLSVL.

J is TRBJ2-3 and V is TRBV7-9, with unresolved D. This CDR3 is 14 amino acids long. CDR1 is SEHNR and CDR2 is FQNEAQ in the germline V gene (reference sequence). V gave up 2 bases and J gave up 2 bases, with 8 bases separating them. CDR3 loop: CASSLLQTTDTQYF. CDR3 DNA sequence: TGTGCCAGCAGCTTATTACAGACCACAGATACGCAGTATTTT.

V gene TRBV9 combines with J gene TRBJ1-4, with D perhaps matching TRBD1 (5 bases). CDR1 SGDLS and CDR2 YYNGEE come from the germline V gene. V shed 0 bases and J shed 4 bases, with 7 bases lying between them. This CDR3 is built from 14 residues. CDR3 DNA sequence: TGTGCCAGCAGCGTAGGACAGCTTAATGAAAAACTGTTTTTT. Its translation: CASSVGQLNEKLFF.

The genes are TRBV2 and TRBJ2-7, with 9 nucleotides matching TRBD1. The V and J ends lost 8 bases and 4 bases, in that order; junction bases with no gene match: 6. The length of the CDR3 is 13 residues. CDR1 is SNHLY, CDR2 FYNNEI, per germline. The CDR3 bases are TGTGCCAGCGGGGGACAGGGATTTTACGAGCAGTACTTC. Residues: CASGGQGFYEQYF.

This rearrangement joins TRBV7-9 to TRBJ1-6; unclear D gene. The V gene's germline CDR1 is SEHNR and CDR2 FQNEAQ (reference sequence). V was pared by 1 base and J by 6 bases, with 4 bases between. The CDR3 is 13 residues long. The CDR3 region is CASSLDSNSPLHF. For the CDR3, the DNA is TGTGCCAGCAGCTTAGACTCTAATTCACCCCTCCACTTT. The whole variable domain, filled in from reference TRBV7-9 and TRBJ1-6, reads DTGVSQNPRHKITKRGQNVTFRCDPISEHNRLYWYRQTLGQGPEFLTYFQNEAQLEKSRLLSDRFSAERPKGSFSTLEIQRTEQGDSAMYLCASSLDSNSPLHFGNGTRLTVT.

V is TRBV7-3 and J is TRBJ2-2, with D possibly being TRBD2 (6 bases). Trimming took 4 bases from V and 1 from J, leaving 13 bases between them. CDR1 and CDR2 from the germline V gene are SGHTA and FQGTGA. CDR3 length equals 16 residues. DNA of the CDR3: TGTGCCAGCAGCTCCGCGCCGGGAGAGAACACCGGGGAGCTGTTTTTT. This sequence encodes CASSSAPGENTGELFF.

The chain couples TRBV7-8 to TRBJ1-4; D not certain. Germline CDR1 and CDR2: SGHVS and FQNEAQ. V lost 4 bases to trimming and J lost 3 bases, with 12 bases between them. This CDR3 has 15 amino acids. DNA for the CDR3: TGTGCCAGCAGCTATTGGGCGACCCCTAATGAAAAACTGTTTTTT. This gives the protein CASSYWATPNEKLFF.

On this clone itself: At one boundary the junction diverges from the germline segment, which might be a read error. The J gene is TRBJ1-2, the V gene TRBV5-1; perhaps TRBD1 as D (6 bases). This CDR3 region has 17 residues. Germline CDR1 is SGHRS and CDR2 is YFSETQ. For the CDR3, the DNA is TGCGCCAGCAGCTTGGAAGGGGGTAGCTCCCCTAGGAATGGCTACGCCTTC. As protein: CASSLEGGSSPRNGYAF.

CDR3 sequence reads: CASSPRGTDTQYF. The DNA of the CDR3 is TGTGCCAGCAGCCCCAGGGGCACAGATACGCAGTATTTT. The rearrangement links TRBV6-6 to TRBJ2-3; possible D gene TRBD1, 5 bases. CDR3 length equals 13 residues. The ends were cut back, 6 bases at V and 1 base at J, with 8 bases in the middle. From germline, CDR1 is MNHNY and CDR2 SVGAGI (reference sequence).

This sequence joins TRBV6-5 and TRBJ1-2; weak D call: TRBD1 (6 bases). The CDR3 spans 12 residues. Germline CDR1 and CDR2: MNHEY and SVGAGI. V was clipped by 5 bases and J by 8 bases, with 12 bases between them. In DNA, the CDR3 is TGTGCCAGCAGTCGTGGGGGGGCGGGCTACACCTTC. This encodes CASSRGGAGYTF.

The V call is TRBV6-1, the J call TRBJ1-1; TRBD1 might be the D (6 bases). The V gene lost 2 bases and the J gene lost 4 bases, with 14 bases spanning the gap. This CDR3 has 15 residues. Germline V lookup: CDR1 MNHNS, CDR2 SASEGT. The CDR3 loop is CASSEQSRGATEAFF. The CDR3 nucleotides read TGTGCCAGCAGTGAACAGTCCCGGGGGGCCACTGAAGCTTTCTTT.

The rearrangement links TRBV2 to TRBJ1-2, with 7 bases matching TRBD1. Germline trimming cut 1 base from V and 6 bases from J; bases unmatched to any gene: 2. Germline CDR1 is SNHLY and CDR2 is FYNNEI. CDR3 size: 13 residues. The CDR3: CASSEGDRHGYTF. The CDR3 nucleotides are TGTGCCAGCAGTGAAGGGGACAGACATGGCTACACCTTC.

This clone was seen a single time. The V call is TRBV10-3, the J call TRBJ2-7; no clear D gene. Germline CDR1 and CDR2: ENHRY and SYGVKD. This CDR3 has 17 amino acids. The V end was cut by 2 bases, the J end by 4 bases, with 21 bases between. The CDR3 DNA sequence: TGTGCCATCAGTGAGGCCCCCCTGGGTGGCGGTTTATACGAGCAGTACTTC. Its translation is CAISEAPLGGGLYEQYF.

The gene calls are TRBV6-1 and TRBJ1-6; D gene uncertain. The V end was cut by 1 base, the J end by 7 bases, with 14 bases between. This CDR3 is built from 16 residues. Germline-derived CDR1 and CDR2 are MNHNS and SASEGT. CDR3: CASSEVDPGSNSPLHF. CDR3 DNA: TGTGCCAGCAGTGAAGTTGATCCAGGATCCAATTCACCCCTCCACTTT.

The CDR3 here is CASSQTDGGETQYF. As DNA, the CDR3 is TGCGCCAGCAGCCAAACAGACGGGGGAGAGACCCAGTACTTC. V gene TRBV4-3 combines with J gene TRBJ2-5; weak D call: TRBD2 (6 bases). The length of the CDR3 is 14 residues. The V end lost 2 bases, the J end lost 4 bases, and 11 bases lay between the germline ends. In germline, CDR1 is LGHNA, CDR2 YSLEER.

The chain couples TRBV6-5 to TRBJ1-2; 8 bases fit TRBD1. Germline trimming cut 11 bases from V and 4 bases from J; bases unmatched to any gene: 15. The CDR3 length is 15 residues. The germline gives CDR1 MNHEY, CDR2 SVGAGI. The CDR3 protein is CAVSRPTGDTYGYTF. In DNA form, the CDR3 reads TGTGCCGTCTCCCGACCGACAGGGGATACCTATGGCTACACCTTC.

V usage is TRBV6-5 and J usage is TRBJ2-3; a weak D match, TRBD1 (6 bases). V was trimmed by 2 bases and J by 9 bases, leaving 18 bases between them. Germline V gene data show CDR1 as MNHEY and CDR2 as SVGAGI. CDR3 size: 15 residues. The DNA for the CDR3 is TGTGCCAGCAGTTACAAGGGAGAAGCAGGGGACACGCAGTATTTT. It translates to CASSYKGEAGDTQYF.

This clone was recorded only once. The chain employs TRBV7-6 and TRBJ2-1, with TRBD2 matching over 15 bases. The CDR3 is 18 amino acids. In germline, CDR1 is SGHVS, CDR2 FNYEAQ. The ends lost 0 bases at V and 3 bases at J; junction bases unmatched: 3. The CDR3 is CASSLAGLAGGIYNEQFF. Written as DNA, the CDR3 is TGTGCCAGCAGCTTAGCCGGACTAGCGGGGGGGATCTACAATGAGCAGTTCTTC.

This clone was counted a few times. This chain joins TRBV6-6 and TRBJ2-2; D perhaps matches TRBD2 (6 bases). Germline values: CDR1 MNHNY, CDR2 SVGAGI (reference sequence). Trimming removed 5 bases at V and 4 bases at J, with 11 bases between. CDR3 length: 14 residues. The CDR3 region is CASSTGLTTGELFF. The CDR3 region has the DNA TGTGCCAGCAGTACGGGACTCACCACCGGGGAGCTGTTTTTT.

This chain links TRBV6-5 with TRBJ2-2; possible D gene TRBD1, 6 bases. Germline V gene sequence: CDR1 MNHEY, CDR2 SVGAGI. V lost 2 bases to trimming and J lost 4 bases, with 11 bases between them. The CDR3 covers 15 residues. The CDR3 nucleotides read TGTGCCAGCAGTTACGACAGGACGTCCACCGGGGAGCTGTTTTTT. Its protein product is CASSYDRTSTGELFF.

The chain uses TRBV11-3 and TRBJ2-5, with 8 bases that match TRBD1. This CDR3 spans 17 amino acids. Germline V gives CDR1 SGHNT, CDR2 YENEEA. With 1 base clipped from V and 4 bases from J, the junction kept 11 bases outside the gene matches. CDR3 nucleotides: TGTGCCAGCAGCTTAGGGGAGGCCAGGGGGCGCGGAGAGACCCAGTACTTC. It yields the protein CASSLGEARGRGETQYF.

The chain uses TRBV5-6 and TRBJ2-5; D is undetermined. This CDR3 has 13 amino acids. Germline V lookup: CDR1 SGHDT, CDR2 YYEEEE. Trimming left V 4 bases short and J 1 base short, with 8 bases between. CDR3 in DNA: TGTGCCAGCAGCCTTGACACCCAAGAGACCCAGTACTTC. Translated: CASSLDTQETQYF.

This clone was counted a single time. An end of the junction does not agree with germline; a read error may underlie this. The V call is TRBV7-9, the J call TRBJ2-2; TRBD1 is a possible D gene (5 bases). CDR1 and CDR2 from the germline V gene are SEHNR and FQNEAQ (reference sequence). There are 15 residues in the CDR3. CDR3 amino acids: CASGLLLGASGELFF. The CDR3 DNA follows: TGTGCCAGCGGCTTACTCTTAGGGGCGTCCGGGGAGCTGTTTTTT.

The chain has TRBV9 and TRBJ2-5; 11 positions agree with TRBD1. Germline lookup yields CDR1 SGDLS and CDR2 YYNGEE. V lost 0 bases and J lost 2; bases outside the gene matches: 3. This CDR3 has 16 amino acids. The CDR3 nucleotides read TGTGCCAGCAGCGTAGCCCGGGACAGGGGGCAAGAGACCCAGTACTTC. The encoded protein is CASSVARDRGQETQYF.